The present TCR beta chain was sequenced within a study of blood T cell repertoires in COVID-19. About the study: From the United States, Italy and Spain came samples of acute and convalescent COVID-19.

Sequencing was performed with immunoSEQ multiplex PCR; in TCRdb, only in-frame clones are kept and a portion is missing. The table has 88,000 or so clones, about 85% seen once. Sample: peripheral blood. The sequence was obtained from a man aged 55 to 70 with acute or convalescent COVID-19.

The CDR3 region is CASSWWGGYSGELFF. In DNA form, the CDR3 reads TGTGCCAGCAGTTGGTGGGGCGGCTATAGCGGGGAGCTGTTTTTT. V usage is TRBV27 and J usage is TRBJ2-2; the D gene is possibly TRBD1 (5 bases). CDR3 length: 15 residues. V gave up 4 bases and J gave up 7 bases, with 16 bases separating them. The germline gives CDR1 MNHEY, CDR2 SMNVEV (reference sequence).